This TCR beta chain was sequenced in a study of OX40 agonist ivuxolimab in advanced cancers. Generated by immunoSEQ multiplex PCR, the TCRdb table keeps only in-frame clones and is missing some. The profile shows approximately 84,000 clones, roughly 87% of them singletons. CDR3 size: 16 residues. CDR1 and CDR2 (germline): SEHNR, FQNEAQ (reference sequence). The V segment lost 2 bases and the J segment 6 bases; nucleotides outside the gene matches: 5. The sample consisted of CD4+ or CD8+ T cells sorted from blood, taken in a trial of the OX40 agonist ivuxolimab. The clonotype originates from an adult with an advanced solid tumor such as melanoma, head and neck, liver or kidney cancer. V is TRBV7-9 and J is TRBJ1-5; 12 nucleotides agree with TRBD1. In nucleotides, the CDR3 is TGTGCCAGCAGCTTAACCGGGACAGGGGGCGTTCAGCCCCAGCATTTT. Translated, it gives CASSLTGTGGVQPQHF.